This TCR beta chain is drawn from a study of technical replicates of blood from a few donors (dated by TCRdb to the late 2010s). The count of this clone is one. The target of this receptor is not known. Base qualities were left out, and no much larger clone turns up one base away. The method behind the library was the immunoSEQ multiplex PCR assay. This immuneACCESS table, as held by TCRdb, lists in-frame sequences with V and J called but not all clones. Of the missing ones, under half trace to an unresolved V gene in checked studies; the others have no known cause. Counted in this sample were roughly 90,000 clones; 90% to 96% of them appeared once. The ten biggest clones cover 0.36% of the sample. V is cut by 5 bases and J by 5 bases, and the space between the germline ends is 9 bases. From the cysteine up to the phenylalanine, the CDR3 has a length of 12 residues. Only the CDR3 DNA is retained, 36 bases long and in frame from the first base. Sequences SQVTM (CDR1) and ANQGSEA (CDR2) are obtained from the germline V gene.

This receptor was obtained from a human donor in good health. The rearranged chain carries TRBV29-1 and TRBJ1-4; the D gene is unclear. Material for sequencing was T cells isolated from PBMCs. CDR3 sequence: CSVRVTNEKLFF. The DNA sequence is TGCAGCGTTCGGGTCACAAATGAAAAACTGTTTTTT.